This T cell receptor (beta chain) was sequenced during a study of T cell responses to AZD1222 COVID-19 vaccine. Study information: Analyses pooled second doses at about 4 or about 12 weeks.

Here immunoSEQ multiplex PCR was the method, and the copy in TCRdb shows in-frame clones only, minus some. The sample includes tens of thousands of clones, 89% seen only once; the top ten take 2% to 2.5%. Study outcomes and limitations: Just a handful of AZD1222 recipients tested seropositive at baseline. Spike-specific TCR breadth and depth rose after two AZD1222 doses. Clonal diversity may have been underestimated in mostly white British donors.

Between the trimmed V and J ends, which lost 4 bases and 10 bases, there was a span of 8 bases. The CDR3 covers 11 residues. On this clone: The antigen is undetermined.

The chain has TRBV12-3 or TRBV12-4 and TRBJ2-1; tentatively, D is TRBD2 (5 bases). This material consisted of peripheral blood, taken on day 0 of AZD1222 vaccination. This receptor was taken from an adult in good health. CDR3 sequence (DNA): TGTGCCAGCAGTTCCCAGCGGGAGCAGTTCTTC. Encoded protein: CASSSQREQFF.